Presented here are 25 T cell receptor beta chains from one specimen sequenced in a study of shared clonotypes between healthy human individuals. Generated by immunoSEQ multiplex PCR, the TCRdb table keeps only in-frame clones and is missing some. The sample lists roughly 220,000 clones; just over 65% were seen once. The sequenced material came from memory CD4+ T cells sorted from blood. Subset noted: CD45RA-negative fraction. The source of these receptors is a man aged 30-40 years in good health.

The rearrangement links TRBV28 to TRBJ1-1, with 10 bases identical to TRBD1. This CDR3 has 15 amino acids. The J segment lost 4 bases and the V segment lost 9 bases, leaving 11 bases of the junction unmatched. Looked up from germline, CDR1 is MDHEN and CDR2 is SYDVKM. The CDR3 DNA is TGTGCCAGTAGACAGGGGGCCCTAGCGGGCACTGAAGCTTTCTTT. It codes for CASRQGALAGTEAFF.

The V gene is TRBV19, the J gene TRBJ1-2, with a weak D call TRBD1 (6 bases). The V end was cut by 3 bases, the J end by 5 bases, with 16 bases between. Germline V gene lookup returns CDR1 LNHDA and CDR2 SQIVND (reference sequence). This CDR3 comprises 15 residues. The CDR3 bases are TGTGCCAGTAGTATTCGGGGGCCCGTCCTATATGGCTACACCTTC. Translated: CASSIRGPVLYGYTF.

This clone came up once. The chain recombines TRBV6-4 with TRBJ1-2; no clear D gene. Trimming pared 2 bases from V and 4 bases from J, leaving 11 bases between. The CDR3 contains 14 residues. Looked up from germline, CDR1 is MRHNA and CDR2 is SNTAGT. This CDR3 is CASSDGSSSYGYTF. For the CDR3, the DNA is TGTGCCAGCAGTGACGGGTCCAGTTCCTATGGCTACACCTTC.

This chain joins TRBV11-2 and TRBJ2-7; perhaps D is TRBD1 or TRBD2 (6 bases each). Germline CDR1 reads SGHAT; CDR2 reads FQNNGV. V lost 1 base to trimming and J lost 9 bases, with 22 bases between them. The CDR3 has 16 residues. The CDR3 sequence is CASSLAGASGPVLQYF. The CDR3 coding sequence is TGTGCCAGCAGCTTAGCGGGGGCCTCGGGGCCGGTTTTGCAGTACTTC. The full variable domain, in which reference TRBV11-2 and TRBJ2-7 provide the parts outside the CDR3, is EAGVAQSPRYKIIEKRQSVAFWCNPISGHATLYWYQQILGQGPKLLIQFQNNGVVDDSQLPKDRFSAERLKGVDSTLKIQPAKLEDSAVYLCASSLAGASGPVLQYFGPGTRLTVT.

Regarding this clone: The junction differs from germline at one of its ends, possibly a read error. The rearrangement uses TRBV28 and TRBJ2-7, with D possibly TRBD1 on 6 matching bases. The CDR3 spans 14 residues. Looked up from germline, CDR1 is MDHEN and CDR2 is SYDVKM. The CDR3 coding sequence is TGTGCCAGCAGTTTAACAGGGAGCTCCCACGAGCAGTACTTC. It translates to CASSLTGSSHEQYF.

The chain links TRBV5-1 to TRBJ2-7, with D possibly matching TRBD2 (6 bases). Germline CDR1 SGHRS, CDR2 YFSETQ. This CDR3 is 14 amino acids long. The V gene lost 5 bases and the J gene lost 1 base, with 13 bases spanning the gap. The CDR3, as DNA: TGCGCCAGCAGTCTGACGGGGGAATCCTACGAGCAGTACTTC. This codes for CASSLTGESYEQYF.

This clone appeared a few times. The chain has TRBV11-2 and TRBJ1-2; D is unresolved. The CDR3 has 12 residues. Trimming stripped 3 bases from V and 8 bases from J, with 10 bases between. Germline CDR1 SGHAT, CDR2 FQNNGV. The CDR3 protein is CASSFEKGGYTF. CDR3 sequence (DNA): TGTGCCAGCAGCTTTGAAAAGGGAGGCTACACCTTC. Filled out from reference TRBV11-2 and TRBJ1-2, the complete variable domain reads EAGVAQSPRYKIIEKRQSVAFWCNPISGHATLYWYQQILGQGPKLLIQFQNNGVVDDSQLPKDRFSAERLKGVDSTLKIQPAKLEDSAVYLCASSFEKGGYTFGSGTRLTVV.

The rearrangement links TRBV11-2 to TRBJ1-4, with 12 bases matching TRBD1. Germline V lookup: CDR1 SGHAT, CDR2 FQNNGV. The CDR3 runs 15 residues. With V trimmed by 6 bases and J by 8 bases, 7 bases remained unmatched. CDR3 in DNA: TGTGCCAGCAGGGGACAGGGGGCCAAGGGGGAAAAACTGTTTTTT. Translated, it gives CASRGQGAKGEKLFF.

This chain joins TRBV7-8 and TRBJ1-2; 8 bases are shared with TRBD1. From germline, CDR1 is SGHVS and CDR2 FQNEAQ. CDR3 length equals 15 residues. With V trimmed by 5 bases and J by 7 bases, 12 bases remained unmatched. DNA for the CDR3: TGTGCCAGCAGCGAAGGGGGCGACAGGGGTGGTGGCTACACCTTC. It is translated as CASSEGGDRGGGYTF.

V and J are TRBV7-3 and TRBJ2-3; D is ambiguous. The V gene's germline CDR1 is SGHTA and CDR2 FQGTGA. The V end was cut by 5 bases, the J end by 0 bases, with 9 bases between. This CDR3 is 14 amino acids long. The CDR3 sequence is CASSPAASTDTQYF. The DNA for the CDR3 is TGTGCCAGCAGCCCGGCGGCTAGCACAGATACGCAGTATTTT.

V and J are TRBV7-2 and TRBJ1-2, with D hard to call. Germline V gives CDR1 SGHTA, CDR2 FQGNSA. Trimming pared 5 bases from V and 4 bases from J, leaving 17 bases between. The CDR3 has 15 residues. CDR3 protein: CASSRSLQLGYGYTF. In DNA, the CDR3 is TGTGCCAGCAGCCGCTCCTTGCAGCTTGGCTATGGCTACACCTTC.

This clone was seen at least ten times. The rearrangement joins TRBV5-1 to TRBJ1-4, with 7 nucleotides matching TRBD1. V was pared by 0 bases and J by 8 bases, with 4 bases of the junction left unmatched. The CDR3 covers 14 residues. Germline CDR1 is SGHRS and CDR2 is YFSETQ. In nucleotides, the CDR3 is TGCGCCAGCAGCTTGGGAGGACAGGTAGAAAAACTGTTTTTT. The encoded protein is CASSLGGQVEKLFF. Combining the CDR3 with reference TRBV5-1 and TRBJ1-4 gives the whole variable domain KAGVTQTPRYLIKTRGQQVTLSCSPISGHRSVSWYQQTPGQGLQFLFEYFSETQRNKGNFPGRFSGRQFSNSRSEMNVSTLELGDSALYLCASSLGGQVEKLFFGSGTQLSVL.

V usage is TRBV27 and J usage is TRBJ1-3; TRBD1 might be the D (5 bases). V lost 3 bases and J lost 4, with 10 bases in between. The germline gives CDR1 MNHEY, CDR2 SMNVEV (reference sequence). The CDR3 totals 14 residues. CDR3: CASSFEGRGNTIYF. The CDR3 coding sequence is TGTGCCAGCAGTTTTGAGGGGAGAGGAAACACCATATATTTT.

The chain uses TRBV5-1 and TRBJ2-1; D not resolved. CDR3 length: 15 amino acids. Germline CDR1 is SGHRS and CDR2 is YFSETQ. Deletions cut 0 bases from V and 3 bases from J, with 10 bases between. Here the CDR3 reads CASSLESRFYNEQFF. CDR3 sequence (DNA): TGCGCCAGCAGCTTGGAATCTCGGTTCTACAATGAGCAGTTCTTC.

The chain recombines TRBV10-3 with TRBJ2-1; a possible D gene is TRBD2 (6 bases). Germline lookup yields CDR1 ENHRY and CDR2 SYGVKD. There are 16 residues in the CDR3. V was shortened by 3 bases and J by 10 bases, with 22 bases between the two germline ends. The CDR3, as DNA: TGTGCCATCAGTGAAGGGGCTCTTACAATGAGCGGGGAGCAGTTCTTC. Its translation: CAISEGALTMSGEQFF.

This clone was picked up many times. The chain has TRBV5-1 and TRBJ2-6; TRBD1 aligns across 7 bases. The CDR3 has 17 residues. In germline, CDR1 is SGHRS, CDR2 YFSETQ. The V segment lost 3 bases and the J segment 0 bases; nucleotides outside the gene matches: 6. The CDR3 bases are TGCGCCAGCAGCTGGCGACAGGGAAGCTCTGGGGCCAACGTCCTGACTTTC. Residues: CASSWRQGSSGANVLTF.

The table lists this clone with many counts. V usage is TRBV30 and J usage is TRBJ1-2, with no clear D. Germline V lookup: CDR1 GTSNPN, CDR2 SVGIG (reference sequence). CDR3 length equals 13 residues. V lost 4 bases and J 7 bases, leaving 16 bases between the germline ends. CDR3 sequence: CAWTDLGPAGYTF. The CDR3 bases are TGTGCCTGGACGGATCTTGGTCCTGCTGGCTACACCTTC.

The sample holds many counts of this clone. The chain joins TRBV25-1 to TRBJ2-7, with D possibly being TRBD1 (5 bases). Germline V gene lookup returns CDR1 MGHDK and CDR2 SYGVNS. The CDR3 extends over 16 amino acids. Trimming took off 3 bases at V and 2 bases at J, with 17 bases between the two ends. Written as DNA, the CDR3 is TGTGCCAGCAGTGACGTCCCTGGAACAGGACCCTACGAGCAGTACTTC. Translated, it gives CASSDVPGTGPYEQYF.

The rearrangement links TRBV5-8 to TRBJ2-3; no clear D. V was shortened by 1 base and J by 5 bases, with 2 bases between the two germline ends. This CDR3 region has 11 residues. Per germline, CDR1 SGHTS and CDR2 YDEGEE. The CDR3 sequence: CASSLRDTQYF. CDR3 bases: TGTGCCAGCAGCTTGAGAGATACGCAGTATTTT.

The CDR3 loop is CASSVGTGAFTYEQYF. As DNA, the CDR3 is TGTGCCAGCAGCGTCGGGACAGGGGCCTTCACCTACGAGCAGTACTTC. The chain uses TRBV9 and TRBJ2-7; TRBD1 matches 10 bases. CDR3 length: 16 residues. CDR1 SGDLS and CDR2 YYNGEE come from the germline V gene. V dropped 2 bases and J dropped 2; count of bases not matched to a gene: 7. The full variable domain, rest sourced from reference TRBV9 and TRBJ2-7, is DSGVTQTPKHLITATGQRVTLRCSPRSGDLSVYWYQQSLDQGLQFLIQYYNGEERAKGNILERFSAQQFPDLHSELNLSSLELGDSALYFCASSVGTGAFTYEQYFGPGTRLTVT.

The J gene is TRBJ2-7, the V gene TRBV2; no firm D call. Germline CDR1 SNHLY, CDR2 FYNNEI. Between the trimmed V and J ends, which lost 6 bases and 2 bases, there was a span of 8 bases. This CDR3 is 12 amino acids long. CDR3 loop: CASSRNPYEQYF. CDR3 sequence (DNA): TGTGCCAGCAGCCGGAACCCCTACGAGCAGTACTTC.

This clone was found once. The chain carries TRBV28 and TRBJ2-7; 7 bases match TRBD1. The CDR3 sequence is 14 residues long. With 5 bases clipped from V and 7 bases from J, the junction kept 11 bases outside the gene matches. Germline V lookup: CDR1 MDHEN, CDR2 SYDVKM. The CDR3 reads CASSPQGFSREQYF. CDR3 coding DNA: TGTGCCAGCAGTCCACAGGGGTTTTCGAGGGAGCAGTACTTC.

This clone was counted once. The V and J genes are TRBV11-2 and TRBJ1-5, with D unclear. V lost 1 base and J 7 bases, leaving 8 bases between the germline ends. The CDR3 has 13 residues. Per the germline V gene, CDR1 is SGHAT and CDR2 is FQNNGV. The CDR3 sequence: CASSLGIRQPQHF. DNA for the CDR3: TGTGCCAGCAGCTTAGGGATTAGGCAGCCCCAGCATTTT.

The rearrangement joins TRBV4-2 to TRBJ1-2; no clear D. CDR1 and CDR2 (germline): LGHNA, YNFKEQ. With 5 bases removed from V and 4 bases from J, the gap between germline ends came to 14 bases. This CDR3 is built from 14 residues. The DNA of the CDR3 is TGTGCCAGCAGCACAATGACGGCCTTCTATGGCTACACCTTC. Translating gives CASSTMTAFYGYTF.

This chain uses TRBV19 with TRBJ2-1, with D maybe TRBD1 (6 bases). V was clipped by 6 bases and J by 0 bases, with 12 bases between them. CDR3 size: 15 residues. Looked up from germline, CDR1 is LNHDA and CDR2 is SQIVND (reference sequence). The CDR3 reads CASRADRSSYNEQFF. In DNA, the CDR3 is TGTGCCAGTAGGGCCGACAGGAGCTCCTACAATGAGCAGTTCTTC.